This T cell receptor beta chain was sequenced for a study of T-cell memory formation after mild COVID-19. Whole-study context: TCR clustering was largely donor specific.

Overall study findings and caveats: Most CD4+ clones that shrank were in CM and EM, while CD8+ ones turned up in EMRA.

The V segment lost 5 bases and the J segment 0 bases; nucleotides outside the gene matches: 8. CDR1 is SGHVS and CDR2 is FQNEAQ in the germline V gene. This CDR3 has 16 residues. TCRdb reprocessed the 5' RACE reads via MiXCR and lists one record per CDR3 protein. In the table there are over 120,000 distinct CDR3 sequences, less than 20% of which are singletons. To note about this clonotype: The antigen is not known.

The chain combines TRBV7-8 with TRBJ2-3; 7 bases line up with TRBD1. Material for sequencing was PBMCs or a T cell subset sorted from them (not recorded which). The source of this sequence is an adult woman who had mild COVID-19 (a few samples of this study predate the infection). Cell type and time point are not known. The CDR3: CASSQRTGASTDTQYF. The DNA for the CDR3 is TGTGCCAGCAGCCAGCGGACAGGCGCTAGCACAGATACGCAGTATTTT.